Listed below are T cell receptor beta chains from one sample, sequenced in a study of blood T cell repertoires in COVID-19. Using immunoSEQ multiplex PCR, the repertoire was profiled, and TCRdb retains in-frame clones only, with some absent. The sample has approximately 46,000 clones; about four fifths are singletons. The sample taken for sequencing was peripheral blood. Receptors were obtained from a woman aged 70-85 years with acute or convalescent COVID-19. Both conserved end residues are trimmed from each CDR3.

v_call: TRBV11-3
j_call: TRBJ2-1
cdr3_aa: ASSLDGLAGGDEQF

v_call: TRBV28
j_call: TRBJ1-1
cdr3_aa: ASSYKNTEAF

v_call: TRBV18
j_call: TRBJ2-4
cdr3_aa: ASSRGTGVIKNIQY

v_call: TRBV11-3
j_call: TRBJ1-1
cdr3_aa: ASSSSDTEAF

v_call: TRBV7-3
j_call: TRBJ1-2
cdr3_aa: ASSLGTGENYGYT

v_call: TRBV19
j_call: TRBJ1-5
cdr3_aa: ASSREGYQPQH

v_call: TRBV29-1
j_call: TRBJ2-1
cdr3_aa: SVEGLAGVSEQF

v_call: TRBV19
j_call: TRBJ1-1
cdr3_aa: ASTWTGLVSEAF

v_call: TRBV5-5
j_call: TRBJ2-1
cdr3_aa: ASSQAGGSSYNEQF

v_call: TRBV18
j_call: TRBJ2-2
cdr3_aa: ASSPDRAQYTGELF

v_call: TRBV7-9
j_call: TRBJ2-3
cdr3_aa: ASSASGDTQY